The entry below gives a single T cell receptor beta chain sequence along with its context. The antigen is unknown. These data belong to a study of PD-1 blockade in classical Hodgkin lymphoma. Turning to the study itself: The nivolumab dose that patients received was 3 mg/kg, given intravenously every 2 weeks. The study, taken as a whole, reports: Complete responders had baseline diversity similar to newly diagnosed patients. When set against healthy donors, newly diagnosed patients were reported to show lower baseline TCR diversity.

Generated by immunoSEQ multiplex PCR, the TCRdb table keeps only in-frame clones and is missing some. The sample contains roughly 150,000 clones, around 73% of which appear only once. Every one of the patients relapsed after autologous stem cell transplantation (brentuximab vedotin exposure was variable). Complete response, partial response or progressive disease made up the best responses. The V and J ends lost 1 base and 9 bases, in that order; junction bases with no gene match: 14. The germline V gene has CDR1 SGHVS and CDR2 FQNEAQ. The CDR3 covers 16 residues. Source: peripheral blood mononuclear cells (PBMCs), taken before the second cycle of nivolumab. The J gene is TRBJ2-5, the V gene TRBV7-8; 7 nucleotides align to TRBD2. This clonotype originated in a human donor with classical Hodgkin lymphoma. CDR3 residues: CASSLDGTTGLVAQYF. The DNA of the CDR3 is TGTGCCAGCAGCTTAGATGGGACTACCGGGCTCGTGGCCCAGTACTTC.